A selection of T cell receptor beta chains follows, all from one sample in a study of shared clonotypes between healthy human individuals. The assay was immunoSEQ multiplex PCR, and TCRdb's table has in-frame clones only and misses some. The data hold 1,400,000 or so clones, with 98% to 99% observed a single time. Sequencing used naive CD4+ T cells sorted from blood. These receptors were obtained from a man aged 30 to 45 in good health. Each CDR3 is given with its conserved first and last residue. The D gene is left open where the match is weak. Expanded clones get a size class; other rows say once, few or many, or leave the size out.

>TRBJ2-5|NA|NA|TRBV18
TGTGCCAGCTCACCACCTCTAGAGACCCAGTACTTC
CASSPPLETQYF
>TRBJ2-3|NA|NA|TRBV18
TGTGCCAGCTCACCCCTCACTAGCACAGATACGCAGTATTTT
CASSPLTSTDTQYF
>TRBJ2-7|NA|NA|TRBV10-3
TGTGCCATCAGTGAGTCCGACAGGCCCTACGAGCAGTACTTC
CAISESDRPYEQYF
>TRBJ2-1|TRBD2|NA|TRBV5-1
TGCGCCAGTATCGGGACTAGCTTTAGCAATGAGCAGTTCTTC
CASIGTSFSNEQFF
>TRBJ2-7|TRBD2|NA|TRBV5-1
TGCGCCAGCAGCTTGGCTCTAGCGGGAGGAAACGAGCAGTACTTC
CASSLALAGGNEQYF
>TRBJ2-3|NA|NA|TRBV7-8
TGTGCCAGCAGCTTAGCGGGGGGCGGGGCAGATACGCAGTATTTT
CASSLAGGGADTQYF
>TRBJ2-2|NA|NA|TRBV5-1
TGCGCCAGCAATCTGGGCGCGACCGGGGAGCTGTTTTTT
CASNLGATGELFF
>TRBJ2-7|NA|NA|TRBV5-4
TGTGCCAGCAGCTTGCGGTCATTGGGGGGAGGATACGAGCAGTACTTC
CASSLRSLGGGYEQYF
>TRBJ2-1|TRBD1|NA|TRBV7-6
TGTGCCAGCAGCTTAGCCGGACAGGGCACCTACAATGAGCAGTTCTTC
CASSLAGQGTYNEQFF
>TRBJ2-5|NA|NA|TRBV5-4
TGTGCCAGCAGCGGCGGGGAGACCCAGTACTTC
CASSGGETQYF
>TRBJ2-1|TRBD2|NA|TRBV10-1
TGCGCCAGCAGTGAGTTGCGGACTAGCGGGAGTAGGGTCTTC
CASSELRTSGSRVF
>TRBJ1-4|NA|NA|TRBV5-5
TGTGCCAGCAATACAGCAGGGGTTATTAATGAAAAACTGTTTTTT
CASNTAGVINEKLFF
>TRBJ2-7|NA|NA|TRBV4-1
TGCGCCAGCAGCCAAGGCTTCATAGGCTCATACGAGCAGTACTTC
CASSQGFIGSYEQYF
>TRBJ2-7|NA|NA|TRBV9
TGTGCCAGCAGCGCCCGCGGGCGTGGCTACGAGCAGTACTTC
CASSARGRGYEQYF
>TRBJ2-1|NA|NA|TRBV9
TGTGCCAGCAGCGTAAAAACGGGAATAAACAATGAGCAGTTCTTC
CASSVKTGINNEQFF
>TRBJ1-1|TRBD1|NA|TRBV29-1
TGCAGCGTAGACAGGGCCTTGAACACTGAAGCTTTCTTT
CSVDRALNTEAFF
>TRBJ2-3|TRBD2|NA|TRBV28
TGTGCCAGCAGTTTCCCCCAACCGGGACTAGGCCCTATATATACGCAGTATTTT
CASSFPQPGLGPIYTQYF
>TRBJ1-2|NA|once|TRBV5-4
TGTGCCAGCAGCTTGTCCCTAACAGGCTCTGATGGCTACACCTTC
CASSLSLTGSDGYTF
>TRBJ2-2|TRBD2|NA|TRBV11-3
TGTGCCAGCAGCTTAGAAGGGTGGGGACTTGGCGGGGGCACCGGGGAGCTGTTTTTT
CASSLEGWGLGGGTGELFF
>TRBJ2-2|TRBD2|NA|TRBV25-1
TGTGCCAGCAGTCAGACTAGCGGGAGGGCCTCCGGGGAGCTGTTTTTT
CASSQTSGRASGELFF
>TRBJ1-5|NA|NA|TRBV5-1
TGCGCCAGCAGCCAGGAGGGACTCCGGAATCAGCCCCAGCATTTT
CASSQEGLRNQPQHF
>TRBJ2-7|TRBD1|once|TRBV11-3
TGTGCCAGCAGCCCCACCTGGGACAGCGAGCAGTACTTC
CASSPTWDSEQYF
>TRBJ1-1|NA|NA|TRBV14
TGTGCCAGCAGCCACCCTAAGGGCCCGAACACTGAAGCTTTCTTT
CASSHPKGPNTEAFF
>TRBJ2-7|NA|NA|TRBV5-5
TGTGCCAGCAGCTTGGTTGGCGGGGAAAGCTACGAGCAGTACTTC
CASSLVGGESYEQYF
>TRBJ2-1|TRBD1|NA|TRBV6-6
TGTGCCAGCAGTAGACAGGGGGCGGTCAATGAGCAGTTCTTC
CASSRQGAVNEQFF
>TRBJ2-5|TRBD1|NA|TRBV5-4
TGTGCCATCGGGGGGACAGGGGTTCCAGAGACCCAGTACTTC
CAIGGTGVPETQYF
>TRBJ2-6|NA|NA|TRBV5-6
TGTGCCAGCAGCTTGGCCGGAAGGACCAACGTCCTGACTTTC
CASSLAGRTNVLTF
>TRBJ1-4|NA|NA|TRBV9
TGTGCCAGCAGCGTAGGTCCGCCCCCTAATGAAAAACTGTTTTTT
CASSVGPPPNEKLFF
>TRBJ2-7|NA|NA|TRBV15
TGTGCCACCAGCAGAGATCTCTTGGGGGATCCCTCCTACGAGCAGTACTTC
CATSRDLLGDPSYEQYF
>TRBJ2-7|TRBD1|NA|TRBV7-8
TGTGCCAGCAGCTTAATGTCAGGGGGCTACGAGCAGTACTTC
CASSLMSGGYEQYF
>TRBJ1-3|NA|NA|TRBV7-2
TGTGCCAGCAGCTTAGGTTTGGCCCGCTCTGGAAACACCATATATTTT
CASSLGLARSGNTIYF
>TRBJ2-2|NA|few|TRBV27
TGTGCCAGCAGTTTATACGGGGAGCTGTTTTTT
CASSLYGELFF
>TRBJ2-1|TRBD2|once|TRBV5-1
TGCGCCAGCAGCGCGGGACTAGCGGGCGGCAATGAGCAGTTCTTC
CASSAGLAGGNEQFF
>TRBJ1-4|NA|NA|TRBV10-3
TGTGCCATCAGTGACCCCCGCGTAGATGAAAAACTGTTTTTT
CAISDPRVDEKLFF
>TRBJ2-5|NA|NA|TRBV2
TGTGCCAGCAGTGTTTCCAGCCGGGCGGAAGAGACCCAGTACTTC
CASSVSSRAEETQYF
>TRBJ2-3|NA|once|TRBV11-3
TGTGCCAGCAGCTCCGACCGGATGAGCACAGATACGCAGTATTTT
CASSSDRMSTDTQYF
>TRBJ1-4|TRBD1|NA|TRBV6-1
TGTGCCAGCAGTGAGACAGGGGAGGGTGAAAAACTGTTTTTT
CASSETGEGEKLFF
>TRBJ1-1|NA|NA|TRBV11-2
TGTGCCAGCAGCTTAATCACAGGATTGAACACTGAAGCTTTCTTT
CASSLITGLNTEAFF
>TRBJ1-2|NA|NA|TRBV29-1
TGCAGCGTTCTTTCACCTAACTATGGCTACACCTTC
CSVLSPNYGYTF
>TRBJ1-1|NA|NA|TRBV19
TGTGCCAGTAGTAACGACAGGATGATGGGCACTGAAGCTTTCTTT
CASSNDRMMGTEAFF
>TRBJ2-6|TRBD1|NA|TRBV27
TGTGCCAGCAGTCTGGGACAGGGGCTAGGAACTGGGGCCAACGTCCTGACTTTC
CASSLGQGLGTGANVLTF
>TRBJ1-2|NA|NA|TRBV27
TGTGCCAGCAGTTTTGCCCCGGGCCACTATGGCTACACCTTC
CASSFAPGHYGYTF
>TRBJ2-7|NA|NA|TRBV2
TGTGCCAGCACCCGAATTGGCAACTCCTACGAGCAGTACTTC
CASTRIGNSYEQYF
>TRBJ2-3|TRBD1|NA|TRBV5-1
TGCGCCAGCACCCCGACTGGACAGGGGGCGTCAGATACGCAGTATTTT
CASTPTGQGASDTQYF
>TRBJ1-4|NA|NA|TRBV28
TGTGCCAGCAGTTCGTCAGGGCCTGGGAATGAAAAACTGTTTTTT
CASSSSGPGNEKLFF
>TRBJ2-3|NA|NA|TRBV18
TGTGCCAGCTCACCCCCTAGCACAGATACGCAGTATTTT
CASSPPSTDTQYF
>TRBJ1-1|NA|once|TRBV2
TGTGCCAGCAGAGCCCTTACAATGAACACTGAAGCTTTCTTT
CASRALTMNTEAFF
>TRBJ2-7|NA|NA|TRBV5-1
TGCGCCAGCAGCCCGACAGACTCCTACGAGCAGTACTTC
CASSPTDSYEQYF